Below, 3 T cell receptor beta chains from the same sample are listed, as sequenced in a study of cytomegalovirus exposure and HLA in healthy donors. Researchers ran the PCR with 60 Vbeta and 13 Jbeta primers. Profiled with immunoSEQ multiplex PCR; TCRdb holds only in-frame clones, not every one. The table shows 150,000 to 200,000 clones, with roughly four fifths occurring only once. Sequencing was done on a sample of PBMCs. These receptors were collected from a man in his forties or fifties in good health and CMV-seropositive.

V and J are TRBV5-1 and TRBJ2-7, with 7 bases lining up with TRBD1. Trimming took 4 bases from V and 5 from J; bases not matched to a gene: 6. The germline V gene has CDR1 SGHRS and CDR2 YFSETQ. The CDR3 has 13 amino acids. CDR3 sequence (DNA): TGCGCCAGCAGCAACCCGACAGGGAACGAGCAGTACTTC. Its protein product is CASSNPTGNEQYF. The full variable domain, completed using reference TRBV5-1 and TRBJ2-7, is KAGVTQTPRYLIKTRGQQVTLSCSPISGHRSVSWYQQTPGQGLQFLFEYFSETQRNKGNFPGRFSGRQFSNSRSEMNVSTLELGDSALYLCASSNPTGNEQYFGPGTRLTVT.

This clone is a singleton in its sample. The chain has TRBV7-3 and TRBJ2-1; 7 bases map to TRBD2. The CDR3 runs to 15 residues. The germline gives CDR1 SGHTA, CDR2 FQGTGA. Losses at the gene ends were 2 bases for V and 10 bases for J; bases not matched to a gene: 11. The DNA of the CDR3 is TGTGCCAGCAGCTTAGAGCGGGACTCGGGGAACGAGCAGTTCTTC. Its protein product is CASSLERDSGNEQFF. Full variable domain (remainder filled in from reference TRBV7-3 and TRBJ2-1): GAGVSQTPSNKVTEKGKYVELRCDPISGHTALYWYRQSLGQGPEFLIYFQGTGAADDSGLPNDRFFAVRPEGSVSTLKIQRTERGDSAVYLCASSLERDSGNEQFFGPGTRLTVL.

To note about this clone: Other DNA sequences in this specimen translate into the identical CDR3. This chain joins TRBV5-1 and TRBJ2-1, with 12 nucleotides matching TRBD2. The CDR3 is 16 residues long. Germline V gives CDR1 SGHRS, CDR2 YFSETQ. The trim removed 4 bases at V and 3 bases at J, leaving 5 bases unmatched. DNA of the CDR3: TGCGCCAGCAGCAGATGGACTAGCGGGAACTACAATGAGCAGTTCTTC. Translation: CASSRWTSGNYNEQFF.